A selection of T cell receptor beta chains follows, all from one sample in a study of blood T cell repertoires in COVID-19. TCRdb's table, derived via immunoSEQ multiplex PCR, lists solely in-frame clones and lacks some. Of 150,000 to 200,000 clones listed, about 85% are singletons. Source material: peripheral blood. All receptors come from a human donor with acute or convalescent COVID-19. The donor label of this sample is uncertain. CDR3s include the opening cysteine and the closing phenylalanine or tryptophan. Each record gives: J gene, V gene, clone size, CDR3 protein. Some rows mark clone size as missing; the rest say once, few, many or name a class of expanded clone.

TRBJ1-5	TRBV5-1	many	CASSRTGLNQPQHF
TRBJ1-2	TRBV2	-	CATNTHPNYGYTF
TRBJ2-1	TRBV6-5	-	CASSYDGGEYNEQFF
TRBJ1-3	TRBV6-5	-	CASSPDGGSGNTIYF
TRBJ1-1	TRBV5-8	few	CASSLRRAAAKNTEAFF
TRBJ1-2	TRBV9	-	CASSPQVGGVYGYTF
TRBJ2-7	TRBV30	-	CACASGPKGEQYF
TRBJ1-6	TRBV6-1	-	CASSEATVHSPPHF
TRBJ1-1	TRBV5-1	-	CASSREGRAEAFF
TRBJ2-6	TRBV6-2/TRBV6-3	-	CASRPLLSGANVLTF
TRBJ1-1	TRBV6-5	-	CASSSPSRGFTEAFF
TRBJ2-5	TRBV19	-	CASSRGQGFQETQYF
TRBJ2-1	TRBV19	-	CASSVSGGAYNEQFF
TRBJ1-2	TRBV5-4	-	CASRGQANYGYTF
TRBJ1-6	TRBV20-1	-	CSASGRSKRTLHF
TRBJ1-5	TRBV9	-	CASSVEGDSNQPQHF
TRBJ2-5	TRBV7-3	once	CASSQGLAQETQYF
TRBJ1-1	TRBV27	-	CASSLLGAKNTEAFF
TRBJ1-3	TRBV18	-	CASSLADRGNTIYF
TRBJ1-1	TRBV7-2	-	CASSLGGFRKDTEAFF
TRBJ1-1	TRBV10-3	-	CAISEGTAGDRGWGGTEAFF
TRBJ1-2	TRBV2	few	CASSETGTGTYGYTF
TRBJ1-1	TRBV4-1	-	CASSQDPAGNTEAFF
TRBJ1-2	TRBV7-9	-	CASSGSGHSPYGYTF
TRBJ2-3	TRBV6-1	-	CASSDRDRGTDTQYF
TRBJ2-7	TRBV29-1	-	CSVLGGQGVYEQYF
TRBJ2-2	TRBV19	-	CASSQGTGPTGELFF
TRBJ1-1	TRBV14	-	CASSQKTGGRSEAFF
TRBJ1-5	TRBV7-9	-	CASSLGQGARQPQHF
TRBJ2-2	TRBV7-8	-	CASSLVGAWQGNTGELFF
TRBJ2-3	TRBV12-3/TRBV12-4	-	CASSLSGGPTQYF
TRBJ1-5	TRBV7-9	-	CASSPRTGENQPQHF
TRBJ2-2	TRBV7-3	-	CASSPTVNTGELFF
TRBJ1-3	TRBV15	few	CATSRGDRGYGNTIYF
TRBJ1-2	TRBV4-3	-	CASSQDLPASRGYTF
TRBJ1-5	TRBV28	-	CASSFQGGSNQPQHF
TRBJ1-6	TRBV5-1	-	CASSSRGADNSPLHF
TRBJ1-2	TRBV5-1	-	CASSPLVGGSNYGYTF
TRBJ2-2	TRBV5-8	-	CASSHAGLGNTGELFF
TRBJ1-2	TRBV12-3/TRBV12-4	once	CASSLGGAGYTF
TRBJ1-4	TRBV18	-	CASSPLGREEKLFF
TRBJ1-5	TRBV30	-	CAWSLRTGARHQPQHF
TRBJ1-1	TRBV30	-	CAWSVQGQGQNTEAFF